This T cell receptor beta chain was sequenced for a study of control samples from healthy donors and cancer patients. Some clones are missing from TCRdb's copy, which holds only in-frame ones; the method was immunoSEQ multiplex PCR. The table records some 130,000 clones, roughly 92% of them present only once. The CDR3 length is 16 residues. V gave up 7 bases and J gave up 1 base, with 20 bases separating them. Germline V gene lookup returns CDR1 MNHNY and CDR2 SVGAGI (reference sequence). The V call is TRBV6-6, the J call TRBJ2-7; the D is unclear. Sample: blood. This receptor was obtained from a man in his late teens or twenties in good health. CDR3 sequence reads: CASTQGQASVSYEQYF. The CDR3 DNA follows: TGTGCCAGCACCCAAGGGCAGGCATCGGTATCCTACGAGCAGTACTTC.